This T cell receptor (beta chain) was retrieved from a study of T cell changes during pregnancy in multiple sclerosis. TCRdb's table, derived via immunoSEQ multiplex PCR, lists solely in-frame clones and lacks some. The table has roughly 72,000 clones, around 92% seen once. Germline CDR1 reads LNHDA; CDR2 reads SQIVND (reference sequence). The CDR3 totals 16 residues. V lost 3 bases and J lost 3, with 14 bases in between. The sequence came from a female donor in good health, enrolled as a control in a pregnancy study. The rearrangement joins TRBV19 to TRBJ1-4; the D gene is possibly TRBD1 (6 bases). The sequences come from peripheral blood, collected in the first trimester of pregnancy. This CDR3 reads CASSMARTASNEKLFF. The DNA for the CDR3 is TGTGCCAGTAGTATGGCCCGGACAGCTTCTAATGAAAAACTGTTTTTT. Supplemented by reference TRBV19 and TRBJ1-4, the full variable domain reads DGGITQSPKYLFRKEGQNVTLSCEQNLNHDAMYWYRQDPGQGLRLIYYSQIVNDFQKGDIAEGYSVSREKKESFPLTVTSAQKNPTAFYLCASSMARTASNEKLFFGSGTQLSVL.